A single sample gave rise to the 30 T cell receptor beta chains below, sequenced in a study of blood T cell repertoires in COVID-19. Measured with immunoSEQ multiplex PCR; TCRdb has only the in-frame clones, and not every one. The table records fewer than 350,000 clones, around 90% of them present only once. Sample: PBMCs or T cells enriched from blood (not recorded which). These receptors were taken from a man in his fifties or sixties who had recovered from COVID-19.

The V and J genes are TRBV6-5 and TRBJ1-1; D remains ambiguous. This CDR3 has 13 residues. Trimming left V 0 bases short and J 7 bases short, with 9 bases between. The V gene's germline CDR1 is MNHEY and CDR2 SVGAGI. The CDR3 region has the DNA TGTGCCAGCAGTTACTCGAGCGGGCATGAAGCTTTCTTT. Translation: CASSYSSGHEAFF.

This clone was found once. The chain has TRBV5-4 and TRBJ2-3; D remains unclear. CDR1 SGHNT and CDR2 YYREEE come from the germline V gene (reference sequence). This CDR3 is built from 15 residues. V gave up 2 bases and J gave up 0 bases, with 10 bases separating them. In DNA form, the CDR3 reads TGTGCCAGCAGCTTAACCCAGTCGAGCACAGATACGCAGTATTTT. Protein sequence: CASSLTQSSTDTQYF.

V usage is TRBV5-1 and J usage is TRBJ1-2, with a tentative D call TRBD1 (6 bases). Germline assignment: CDR1 SGHRS and CDR2 YFSETQ. Trimming removed 0 bases from V and 8 bases from J, with 14 bases in between. The CDR3 spans 14 residues. For the CDR3, the DNA is TGCGCCAGCAGCTTGGCGAGGGACATAGACGGCTACACCTTC. Encoded protein: CASSLARDIDGYTF.

In this sample, this clone turned up a few times. The rearrangement uses TRBV9 and TRBJ1-5; D gene ambiguous. Germline lookup yields CDR1 SGDLS and CDR2 YYNGEE. V shed 5 bases and J shed 2 bases, with 14 bases lying between them. The CDR3 sequence is 15 residues long. The CDR3 sequence is CASSRDWGGNQPQHF. DNA of the CDR3: TGTGCCAGCAGTCGAGACTGGGGAGGCAATCAGCCCCAGCATTTT.

V is TRBV11-2 and J is TRBJ2-6, with no clear D. The germline V gene has CDR1 SGHAT and CDR2 FQNNGV. There are 13 residues in the CDR3. The germline V and J ends were trimmed by 5 bases and 1 base, with 3 bases remaining between them. The CDR3, as DNA: TGTGCCAGCAGCCTTTCTGGGGCCAACGTCCTGACTTTC. Translation gives CASSLSGANVLTF. Combining the CDR3 with reference TRBV11-2 and TRBJ2-6 gives the whole variable domain EAGVAQSPRYKIIEKRQSVAFWCNPISGHATLYWYQQILGQGPKLLIQFQNNGVVDDSQLPKDRFSAERLKGVDSTLKIQPAKLEDSAVYLCASSLSGANVLTFGAGSRLTVL.

V usage is TRBV5-4 and J usage is TRBJ1-3; D gene ambiguous. Germline loops: CDR1 SGHNT, CDR2 YYREEE (reference sequence). The CDR3 loop spans 14 amino acids. V was clipped by 4 bases and J by 8 bases, with 16 bases between them. The CDR3 reads CASSLGRALDTIYF. The CDR3 region has the DNA TGTGCCAGCAGCCTCGGGCGGGCCCTGGACACCATATATTTT.

V usage is TRBV5-4 and J usage is TRBJ2-3, with D possibly matching TRBD2 (5 bases). Trimming removed 3 bases from V and 6 bases from J, with 17 bases in between. The CDR3 covers 15 residues. Germline V gene data show CDR1 as SGHNT and CDR2 as YYREEE (reference sequence). As DNA, the CDR3 is TGTGCCAGCAGCTCCCCTAGGGAGTCAGCGGATACGCAGTATTTT. This sequence encodes CASSSPRESADTQYF.

This rearrangement joins TRBV7-3 to TRBJ1-3, with no clear D. CDR3 length: 16 residues. Per germline, CDR1 SGHTA and CDR2 FQGTGA. With 4 bases removed from V and 0 bases from J, the gap between germline ends came to 13 bases. CDR3 DNA sequence: TGTGCCAGCAGCTCCCAATCCCCAGGCTCTGGAAACACCATATATTTT. Translating it yields CASSSQSPGSGNTIYF.

V gene TRBV14 combines with J gene TRBJ2-7; TRBD2 matches 8 bases. V dropped 1 base and J dropped 3; count of bases not matched to a gene: 5. Germline CDR1 reads SGHDN; CDR2 reads FVKESK. The CDR3 extends over 15 amino acids. The CDR3 loop reads CASSQVAGPGYEQYF. The CDR3 region has the DNA TGTGCCAGCAGCCAAGTAGCGGGACCTGGCTACGAGCAGTACTTC.

This chain joins TRBV7-2 and TRBJ2-1; TRBD2 matches at 10 bases. The V and J ends lost 0 bases and 6 bases, in that order; junction bases with no gene match: 2. The CDR3 length is 15 residues. Germline V gives CDR1 SGHTA, CDR2 FQGNSA. DNA for the CDR3: TGTGCCAGCAGCTTAGCGCTAGCGGGAGTCAATGAGCAGTTCTTC. This codes for CASSLALAGVNEQFF.

Only one count was recorded for this clone. The CDR3 sequence: CASSLAAPRDTQYF. The CDR3 DNA is TGTGCCAGCAGCTTAGCAGCCCCGAGGGATACGCAGTATTTT. The chain has TRBV11-1 and TRBJ2-3; D is unresolved. CDR3 size: 14 residues. Germline V gene sequence: CDR1 SGHAT, CDR2 FQDESV (reference sequence). V gave up 0 bases and J gave up 6 bases, with 10 bases separating them.

The chain recombines TRBV5-4 with TRBJ2-3, with TRBD1 identical over 8 bases. Trimming took 1 base from V and 4 from J; bases not matched to a gene: 5. CDR3 size: 15 residues. CDR1 is SGHNT and CDR2 is YYREEE in the germline V gene (reference sequence). The CDR3 reads CASSLSSGGSDTQYF. The CDR3 nucleotides read TGTGCCAGCAGCTTGTCGTCAGGGGGCTCAGATACGCAGTATTTT.

The gene calls are TRBV15 and TRBJ2-1; D unclear. Germline-derived CDR1 and CDR2 are LNHNV and YYDKDF (reference sequence). The length of the CDR3 is 15 residues. Trimming left V 1 base short and J 7 bases short, with 14 bases between. For the CDR3, the DNA is TGTGCCACCAGCAGAGTAACCCGCAGGTTTAATGAGCAGTTCTTC. Protein product: CATSRVTRRFNEQFF.

The chain employs TRBV29-1 and TRBJ2-7, with TRBD2 as a possible D gene (6 bases). The germline CDR1 and CDR2 sequences are SQVTM and ANQGSEA. The CDR3 loop spans 15 amino acids. Trimming removed 6 bases from V and 2 bases from J, with 20 bases in between. The CDR3: CSVRGPKSYAYEQYF. CDR3 sequence (DNA): TGCAGCGTGCGGGGACCGAAATCTTACGCCTACGAGCAGTACTTC.

V usage is TRBV2 and J usage is TRBJ1-2; D gene uncertain. CDR1 and CDR2 from the germline V gene are SNHLY and FYNNEI. V shed 5 bases and J shed 8 bases, with 21 bases lying between them. CDR3 length: 15 amino acids. CDR3 sequence: CASSMNDPGVRGYTF. The CDR3 DNA is TGTGCCAGCAGTATGAACGACCCCGGAGTGAGAGGCTACACCTTC.

This chain links TRBV28 with TRBJ1-2, with D tentatively TRBD1 (6 bases). V lost 5 bases and J lost 7, with 8 bases in between. The V gene's germline CDR1 is MDHEN and CDR2 SYDVKM. This CDR3 contains 11 residues. The CDR3 DNA reads TGTGCCAGCAGTACAGGGAGTGGCTACACCTTC. This translates into CASSTGSGYTF.

V is TRBV29-1 and J is TRBJ2-1; weak D call: TRBD2 (5 bases). Trimming took 5 bases from V and 4 from J, leaving 15 bases between them. CDR3 length equals 14 residues. Germline V gene lookup returns CDR1 SQVTM and CDR2 ANQGSEA. The CDR3, as DNA: TGCAGCGTTCCCAGCAGCCGGGGATACAATGAGCAGTTCTTC. Protein sequence: CSVPSSRGYNEQFF.

The count of this clone is one. The genes are TRBV7-2 and TRBJ2-2; the match to TRBD2 covers 7 bases. Germline lookup yields CDR1 SGHTA and CDR2 FQGNSA. There are 15 residues in the CDR3. The ends lost 3 bases at V and 2 bases at J; junction bases unmatched: 3. CDR3 sequence: CASSFGAGNTGELFF. CDR3 coding DNA: TGTGCCAGCAGCTTTGGAGCGGGAAACACCGGGGAGCTGTTTTTT. The whole variable domain, filled in from reference TRBV7-2 and TRBJ2-2, reads GAGVSQSPSNKVTEKGKDVELRCDPISGHTALYWYRQSLGQGLEFLIYFQGNSAPDKSGLPSDRFSAERTGGSVSTLTIQRTQQEDSAVYLCASSFGAGNTGELFFGEGSRLTVL.

The sample holds one count of this clone. CDR3 DNA sequence: TGTGCCAGCAGCTTGGGAGCGACTAGCGGGAGTGTCCTGGAGACCCAGTACTTC. This codes for CASSLGATSGSVLETQYF. The rearrangement links TRBV7-8 to TRBJ2-5; 12 bases agree with TRBD2. The germline CDR1 and CDR2 sequences are SGHVS and FQNEAQ. This CDR3 has 18 residues. Trimming cost V 3 bases and J 5 bases; bases outside gene matches: 13.

A single count supports this clone. This sequence joins TRBV30 and TRBJ2-1, with D possibly being TRBD2 (5 bases). Germline V gene data show CDR1 as GTSNPN and CDR2 as SVGIG (reference sequence). Trimming took 3 bases from V and 6 from J, leaving 15 bases between them. This CDR3 is built from 14 residues. The CDR3 DNA reads TGTGCCTGGAGCGCTAGCCATATGGCCAATGAGCAGTTCTTC. As protein: CAWSASHMANEQFF.

The rearrangement links TRBV2 to TRBJ2-3; 9 bases are a match to TRBD2. This CDR3 has 17 amino acids. The germline V gene has CDR1 SNHLY and CDR2 FYNNEI. Trimming took 5 bases from V and 1 from J; bases not matched to a gene: 10. The DNA for the CDR3 is TGTGCCAGCAGTACAGGGGAAACTAGCGGGCGCACAGATACGCAGTATTTT. Amino acids: CASSTGETSGRTDTQYF.

The rearrangement links TRBV3-1 (or the pseudogene TRBV3-2) to TRBJ2-5; D is possibly TRBD2 (6 bases). Germline V gene sequence: CDR1 LGHDT, CDR2 YNNKEL (reference sequence). CDR3 length equals 18 residues. Trimming stripped 2 bases from V and 3 bases from J, with 22 bases between. In DNA form, the CDR3 reads TGTGCCAGCAGCCAATTTGCGGGGTACGGTGGTCGGAAAGAGACCCAGTACTTC. Translating gives CASSQFAGYGGRKETQYF.

The V and J genes are TRBV9 and TRBJ2-2; D uncertain. V lost 0 bases, J lost 5 bases, and 11 bases lay in between. Germline values: CDR1 SGDLS, CDR2 YYNGEE. The CDR3 covers 15 residues. The CDR3 is CASSVVSSWTGELFF. DNA for the CDR3: TGTGCCAGCAGCGTAGTGAGCTCGTGGACCGGGGAGCTGTTTTTT.

Only a few counts were recorded for this clone. The chain carries TRBV19 and TRBJ1-5; 8 positions match TRBD1. J was trimmed by 6 bases and V by 10 bases; bases with no gene match: 8. There are 13 residues in the CDR3. Germline V lookup: CDR1 LNHDA, CDR2 SQIVND (reference sequence). This CDR3 is CATQDRATQPQHF. In DNA form, the CDR3 reads TGTGCCACCCAGGACAGGGCGACTCAGCCCCAGCATTTT.

In its sample, this clone was seen a few times. The chain is built from TRBV5-1 and TRBJ1-2; D perhaps matches TRBD1 (6 bases). Germline V gene data show CDR1 as SGHRS and CDR2 as YFSETQ. V lost 0 bases to trimming and J lost 7 bases, with 10 bases between them. CDR3 length: 13 residues. The CDR3 nucleotides are TGCGCCAGCAGCTTGGTGTGGGGGCTTGGCTACACCTTC. It yields the protein CASSLVWGLGYTF.

The V call is TRBV7-2, the J call TRBJ2-2; D is undetermined. V was clipped by 1 base and J by 4 bases, with 7 bases between them. The CDR3 contains 14 residues. The V gene's germline CDR1 is SGHTA and CDR2 FQGNSA. The CDR3 region is CASSLEFSTGELFF. The CDR3, as DNA: TGTGCCAGCAGCTTAGAATTTAGCACCGGGGAGCTGTTTTTT. The full variable domain, with the rest looked up from reference TRBV7-2 and TRBJ2-2, is GAGVSQSPSNKVTEKGKDVELRCDPISGHTALYWYRQSLGQGLEFLIYFQGNSAPDKSGLPSDRFSAERTGGSVSTLTIQRTQQEDSAVYLCASSLEFSTGELFFGEGSRLTVL.

This chain joins TRBV28 and TRBJ2-3, with 8 positions matching TRBD2. Germline CDR1 is MDHEN and CDR2 is SYDVKM. The CDR3 has 15 residues. V was clipped by 6 bases and J by 4 bases; unmatched bases: 9. The CDR3 DNA reads TGTGCCAGCAGCCTCGGCGTAGCGGGATCAGATACGCAGTATTTT. Amino acid sequence: CASSLGVAGSDTQYF.

This chain uses TRBV28 with TRBJ1-3; 12 positions agree with TRBD1. Germline V gene sequence: CDR1 MDHEN, CDR2 SYDVKM. The J segment lost 3 bases and the V segment lost 6 bases, leaving 12 bases of the junction unmatched. The CDR3 is 18 residues long. CDR3 DNA: TGTGCCAGCAGCCGACCCGGGACAGGGGGCAAGAGTGGAAACACCATATATTTT. The encoded protein is CASSRPGTGGKSGNTIYF.

V is TRBV28 and J is TRBJ2-3; TRBD1 might be the D (6 bases). The CDR3 is made up of 15 amino acids. Trimming cost V 5 bases and J 0 bases, with 12 bases left between them. CDR1 is MDHEN, CDR2 SYDVKM, per germline. The CDR3 sequence: CASSPRGTSTDTQYF. CDR3 coding DNA: TGTGCCAGCAGTCCCAGGGGAACTAGCACAGATACGCAGTATTTT.

This chain uses TRBV5-1 with TRBJ2-7; D unclear. This CDR3 has 14 residues. Trimming took 0 bases from V and 2 from J, leaving 9 bases between them. From germline, CDR1 is SGHRS and CDR2 YFSETQ. The CDR3 DNA reads TGCGCCAGCAGCTTGGTAGCCAAAACCTACGAGCAGTACTTC. This sequence encodes CASSLVAKTYEQYF.